A selection of T cell receptor beta chains follows, all from one sample in a study of cytomegalovirus exposure and HLA in healthy donors. Repertoires were generated with immunoSEQ multiplex PCR, while TCRdb's copy carries only in-frame clones and drops some. Of about 55,000 clones in the sample, about 82% are singletons; the top ten hold 1.5% to 2%. The sample comprised PBMCs. Receptors originate from a man aged 30-40 years in good health and CMV-seronegative. CDR3s include the opening cysteine and the closing phenylalanine or tryptophan. The D gene is left open where the match is weak. Only some rows state a clone size, as once, few, many or a class for expanded clones.

V gene: TRBV29-1; D gene: NA; J gene: TRBJ2-1; clone size: NA; CDR3 DNA: TGCAGCGTTCAGTTCGCGGGTAATGAGCAGTTCTTC; CDR3 protein: CSVQFAGNEQFF
V gene: TRBV2; D gene: NA; J gene: TRBJ2-1; clone size: NA; CDR3 DNA: TGTGCCAGCAGGGATCTCAGCGCCAGCTCCTACAATGAGCAGTTCTTC; CDR3 protein: CASRDLSASSYNEQFF
V gene: TRBV7-9; D gene: TRBD2; J gene: TRBJ2-7; clone size: NA; CDR3 DNA: TGTGCCAGCAGCTTACCTCGGGAGGGGCCGGACGAGCAGTACTTC; CDR3 protein: CASSLPREGPDEQYF
V gene: TRBV28; D gene: TRBD1; J gene: TRBJ2-7; clone size: NA; CDR3 DNA: TGTGCCAGCAGTTCCACAGGGGAGTCCCGCTACGAGCAGTACTTC; CDR3 protein: CASSSTGESRYEQYF
V gene: TRBV15; D gene: TRBD1; J gene: TRBJ2-5; clone size: NA; CDR3 DNA: TGTGCCACCTCGGGACAGGGGGCGCCGGGCGAGACCCAGTACTTC; CDR3 protein: CATSGQGAPGETQYF
V gene: TRBV19; D gene: TRBD1; J gene: TRBJ2-2; clone size: NA; CDR3 DNA: TGTGCCAGTACCGAAGGACAGGGGAACACCGGGGAGCTGTTTTTT; CDR3 protein: CASTEGQGNTGELFF
V gene: TRBV9; D gene: TRBD1; J gene: TRBJ2-2; clone size: NA; CDR3 DNA: TGTGCCAGCAGCGTAGCGGGTAGGGCAGGGGGCCCCGGGGAGCTGTTTTTT; CDR3 protein: CASSVAGRAGGPGELFF
V gene: TRBV2; D gene: TRBD2; J gene: TRBJ2-2; clone size: NA; CDR3 DNA: TGTGCCAGCCGGGGGGGCCCCCCCCGGCTGTTTTTT; CDR3 protein: CASRGGPPRLFF
V gene: TRBV4-2; D gene: NA; J gene: TRBJ2-2; clone size: NA; CDR3 DNA: TGTGCCAGCAGCCAAGGAAATTATCAGGGCACCGGGGAGCTGTTTTTT; CDR3 protein: CASSQGNYQGTGELFF
V gene: TRBV5-1; D gene: NA; J gene: TRBJ2-1; clone size: NA; CDR3 DNA: TGCGCCAGCAGCGCGGGAAGGAGCAATGAGCAGTTCTTC; CDR3 protein: CASSAGRSNEQFF
V gene: TRBV7-2; D gene: TRBD2; J gene: TRBJ2-5; clone size: NA; CDR3 DNA: TGTGCCAGCAGCTTCCAAGCGGGGGGTGCGGAGACCCAGTACTTC; CDR3 protein: CASSFQAGGAETQYF
V gene: TRBV11-1; D gene: NA; J gene: TRBJ2-5; clone size: NA; CDR3 DNA: TGTGCCAGCAGCTTAGCTAAAGGTCCAGGGAAGAAAGAGACCCAGTACTTC; CDR3 protein: CASSLAKGPGKKETQYF
V gene: TRBV7-2; D gene: NA; J gene: TRBJ1-4; clone size: NA; CDR3 DNA: TGTGCCAGCAGTCCCGCCGGGGGGCCGGGGGCTAATGAAAAACTGTTTTTT; CDR3 protein: CASSPAGGPGANEKLFF
V gene: TRBV5-4; D gene: NA; J gene: TRBJ2-1; clone size: NA; CDR3 DNA: TGTGCCAGCAGCTTGAGGCTAGGAAGTTACAATGAGCAGTTCTTC; CDR3 protein: CASSLRLGSYNEQFF
V gene: TRBV29-1; D gene: TRBD1; J gene: TRBJ2-5; clone size: NA; CDR3 DNA: TGCAGCGCAGAACAGGGGTTCGAGATCCAGTACTTC; CDR3 protein: CSAEQGFEIQYF
V gene: TRBV29-1; D gene: NA; J gene: TRBJ1-5; clone size: NA; CDR3 DNA: TGCAGCGTCGGGGACGGGGGGCAACAGCCCCAGCATTTT; CDR3 protein: CSVGDGGQQPQHF
V gene: TRBV4-3; D gene: NA; J gene: TRBJ2-4; clone size: NA; CDR3 DNA: TGCGCCAGCAGCCAAGATTTCGGATGGGGCAGTATAGCCAAAAACATTCAGTACTTC; CDR3 protein: CASSQDFGWGSIAKNIQYF
V gene: TRBV7-2; D gene: TRBD1; J gene: TRBJ2-7; clone size: NA; CDR3 DNA: TGTGCCAGCAGCTTGGACAGGGGGCACTACGAGCAGTACTTC; CDR3 protein: CASSLDRGHYEQYF
V gene: TRBV7-2; D gene: NA; J gene: TRBJ1-1; clone size: NA; CDR3 DNA: TGTGCCAGCAGATGGGGAGCGGACACTGAAGCTTTCTTT; CDR3 protein: CASRWGADTEAFF
V gene: TRBV27; D gene: TRBD2; J gene: TRBJ2-7; clone size: once; CDR3 DNA: TGTGCCAGCAGTACGACTAGCGGGGGACTCTACGAGCAGTACTTC; CDR3 protein: CASSTTSGGLYEQYF
V gene: TRBV5-1; D gene: NA; J gene: TRBJ2-1; clone size: once; CDR3 DNA: TGCGCCAGCAGCTTGGTCAGCAATGAGCAGTTCTTC; CDR3 protein: CASSLVSNEQFF
V gene: TRBV6-1; D gene: NA; J gene: TRBJ1-3; clone size: NA; CDR3 DNA: TGTGCCAGCAGTGGTTTGGGGAGCACTGGAAACACCATATATTTT; CDR3 protein: CASSGLGSTGNTIYF
V gene: TRBV19; D gene: NA; J gene: TRBJ2-1; clone size: NA; CDR3 DNA: TGTGCCAGTAGTTTCGACAGCCTGAATGAGCAGTTCTTC; CDR3 protein: CASSFDSLNEQFF
V gene: TRBV6-4; D gene: NA; J gene: TRBJ1-2; clone size: NA; CDR3 DNA: TGTGCCAGCAGTCCGGGGGCTAACTATGGCTACACCTTC; CDR3 protein: CASSPGANYGYTF
V gene: TRBV6-6; D gene: NA; J gene: TRBJ2-1; clone size: NA; CDR3 DNA: TGTGCCAGCAGTTACCAGGGGACGTCCAATGAGCAGTTCTTC; CDR3 protein: CASSYQGTSNEQFF
V gene: TRBV6-1; D gene: NA; J gene: TRBJ1-5; clone size: few; CDR3 DNA: TGTGCCAGCAGTTCCCGTACAGGGAAAGACCAGCCCCAGCATTTT; CDR3 protein: CASSSRTGKDQPQHF
V gene: TRBV6-5; D gene: NA; J gene: TRBJ1-6; clone size: NA; CDR3 DNA: TGTGCCAGCACTCCCTTTCTATGGCAGGATTCACCCCTCCACTTT; CDR3 protein: CASTPFLWQDSPLHF
V gene: TRBV10-3; D gene: TRBD1; J gene: TRBJ1-3; clone size: NA; CDR3 DNA: TGTGCCATCAGGGGACAGGCCCTGGGTTCTGGAAACACCATATATTTT; CDR3 protein: CAIRGQALGSGNTIYF
V gene: TRBV6-5; D gene: TRBD1; J gene: TRBJ2-7; clone size: medium-sized; CDR3 DNA: TGTGCCAGCAGTCGGACAGGGGACCGCTCCTACGAGCAGTACTTC; CDR3 protein: CASSRTGDRSYEQYF
V gene: TRBV28; D gene: NA; J gene: TRBJ2-2; clone size: NA; CDR3 DNA: TGTGCCAGCAGTTTATTAGGGAGTGGGAACACCGGGGAGCTGTTTTTT; CDR3 protein: CASSLLGSGNTGELFF
V gene: TRBV6-5; D gene: TRBD2; J gene: TRBJ2-2; clone size: NA; CDR3 DNA: TGTGCCAGCAGTTATCTAGCGGGAGGGCCTGCCGGGGAGCTGTTTTTT; CDR3 protein: CASSYLAGGPAGELFF
V gene: TRBV6-4; D gene: NA; J gene: TRBJ2-2; clone size: few; CDR3 DNA: TGTGCCAGCAGTGACTCTAGCACCGGGGAGCTGTTTTTT; CDR3 protein: CASSDSSTGELFF
V gene: TRBV10-3; D gene: TRBD2; J gene: TRBJ2-1; clone size: few; CDR3 DNA: TGTGCCATCAGTGGGCGGGAGGGCCGGAGTGAGCAGTTCTTC; CDR3 protein: CAISGREGRSEQFF
V gene: TRBV27; D gene: TRBD2; J gene: TRBJ2-5; clone size: few; CDR3 DNA: TGTGCCAGGGACAAGGGGGTCCTAGCGGGGGGCGAAGAGACCCAGTACTTC; CDR3 protein: CARDKGVLAGGEETQYF
V gene: TRBV6-4; D gene: TRBD1; J gene: TRBJ2-3; clone size: NA; CDR3 DNA: TGTGCCAGCAGCGCACAGGGGGCGGCGGATACGCAGTATTTT; CDR3 protein: CASSAQGAADTQYF
V gene: TRBV4-1; D gene: TRBD1; J gene: TRBJ1-1; clone size: NA; CDR3 DNA: TGCGCCAGCAGCCAAGCCGACAGGGGGTATGAAGCTTTCTTT; CDR3 protein: CASSQADRGYEAFF
V gene: TRBV30; D gene: NA; J gene: TRBJ2-5; clone size: NA; CDR3 DNA: TGTGCCTGGAGTGGCCTCACTAGTTTTGGAGAGACCCAGTACTTC; CDR3 protein: CAWSGLTSFGETQYF
V gene: TRBV6-1; D gene: NA; J gene: TRBJ1-5; clone size: NA; CDR3 DNA: TGTGCCAGCAGTGTCAGGGGCAATCAGCCCCAGCATTTT; CDR3 protein: CASSVRGNQPQHF
V gene: TRBV7-2; D gene: NA; J gene: TRBJ2-2; clone size: NA; CDR3 DNA: TGTGCCAGCAGCAAACGAGTGGGGGAGCTGTTTTTT; CDR3 protein: CASSKRVGELFF
V gene: TRBV19; D gene: NA; J gene: TRBJ1-3; clone size: NA; CDR3 DNA: TGTGCCAGTAGGCCCAGGGCAGGTTCTGCCTCTGGAAACACCATATATTTT; CDR3 protein: CASRPRAGSASGNTIYF
V gene: TRBV27; D gene: NA; J gene: TRBJ2-6; clone size: NA; CDR3 DNA: TGTGCCAGCAGTTTATATGGGGTCCCAGGGTCTGGGGCCAACGTCCTGACTTTC; CDR3 protein: CASSLYGVPGSGANVLTF
V gene: TRBV4-3; D gene: NA; J gene: TRBJ1-6; clone size: NA; CDR3 DNA: TGCGCCAGCAGCCAACAGGGGTATTCACCCCTCCACTTT; CDR3 protein: CASSQQGYSPLHF
V gene: TRBV4-3; D gene: NA; J gene: TRBJ2-1; clone size: once; CDR3 DNA: TGCGCCAGCAGCCAAGATACATTCAAACCGCCGGGTACGGAAAGAAGGAATGAGCAGTTCTTC; CDR3 protein: CASSQDTFKPPGTERRNEQFF
V gene: TRBV5-4; D gene: TRBD1; J gene: TRBJ2-7; clone size: NA; CDR3 DNA: TGTGCCAGCAGCCGTCAGGGGGCGGACGAGCAGTACTTC; CDR3 protein: CASSRQGADEQYF
V gene: TRBV5-1; D gene: TRBD1; J gene: TRBJ1-5; clone size: NA; CDR3 DNA: TGCGCCAGCAGCTTTAGGAGACAGGGAGGCGTTAGCAATCAGCCCCAGCATTTT; CDR3 protein: CASSFRRQGGVSNQPQHF
V gene: TRBV5-4; D gene: TRBD2; J gene: TRBJ2-7; clone size: NA; CDR3 DNA: TGTGCCAGCAGCTCTACTAGCGTTCCCTACGAGCAGTACTTC; CDR3 protein: CASSSTSVPYEQYF
V gene: TRBV27; D gene: TRBD1; J gene: TRBJ1-2; clone size: NA; CDR3 DNA: TGTGCCAGCAGTTTACTCGGACAGGGGGCGTGGGGCTACACCTTC; CDR3 protein: CASSLLGQGAWGYTF
V gene: TRBV6-4; D gene: NA; J gene: TRBJ2-1; clone size: NA; CDR3 DNA: TGTGCCAGCAGCCCCGCCCGGGGAAGCTACAATGAGCAGTTCTTC; CDR3 protein: CASSPARGSYNEQFF
V gene: TRBV6-1; D gene: TRBD1; J gene: TRBJ1-2; clone size: NA; CDR3 DNA: TGTGCCAGCAAACCGACAGGGTACTATGGCTACACCTTC; CDR3 protein: CASKPTGYYGYTF
V gene: TRBV5-5; D gene: NA; J gene: TRBJ1-2; clone size: NA; CDR3 DNA: TGTGCCAGCAGCTCTATGGACAGTCTCTATGGCTACACCTTC; CDR3 protein: CASSSMDSLYGYTF
V gene: TRBV18; D gene: TRBD1; J gene: TRBJ1-5; clone size: NA; CDR3 DNA: TGTGCCAGCTCACAAACACGTTCAGGGGGAGGTCAGCCCCAGCATTTT; CDR3 protein: CASSQTRSGGGQPQHF
V gene: TRBV15; D gene: TRBD1; J gene: TRBJ2-7; clone size: NA; CDR3 DNA: TGTGCCACCAGCAGAGACTCTTACCGGGACAGTACCTACGAGCAGTACTTC; CDR3 protein: CATSRDSYRDSTYEQYF
V gene: TRBV1; D gene: NA; J gene: TRBJ1-4; clone size: NA; CDR3 DNA: TGCACCAGCGCCCGGGGGAGTGCAACTAATGAAAAACTGTTTTTT; CDR3 protein: CTSARGSATNEKLFF
V gene: TRBV19; D gene: NA; J gene: TRBJ1-3; clone size: NA; CDR3 DNA: TGTGCCAGTAGTATGGGGAGGCCCGGAAACACCATATATTTT; CDR3 protein: CASSMGRPGNTIYF